One T cell receptor (beta chain) is described in this entry. The sample is drawn from a study of blood T cell repertoires in COVID-19. The germline V and J ends were trimmed by 4 bases and 2 bases, with 18 bases remaining between them. Per germline, CDR1 MGHRA and CDR2 YSYEKL. The CDR3 contains 17 residues. TCRdb's table, derived via immunoSEQ multiplex PCR, lists solely in-frame clones and lacks some. This sample yields approximately 70,000 clones, of which about nine tenths are seen a single time; under 15% belongs to the top ten. V and J are TRBV4-1 and TRBJ1-5, with a possible D match to TRBD1 (5 bases). Sequencing used peripheral blood. The sequence derives from a human donor with active COVID-19. The donor label of this sample is uncertain. The CDR3 DNA follows: TGCGCCAGCAGCCGTTGGACCAGGGAGGCCCGCAATCAGCCCCAGCATTTT. Protein sequence: CASSRWTREARNQPQHF.